The 13 T cell receptor beta chains below all came from one sample that was sequenced in a study of T-cell memory formation after mild COVID-19 (dated by TCRdb to about 2021). Receptor libraries were prepared by 5' RACE. TCRdb names Illumina NovaSeq 6000 as the instrument used. The public reads were run again by TCRdb, first through fastp at Q25 and then through MiXCR, and only productive beta chains were kept. For every CDR3 protein sequence, its rows merge into one entry that carries the most common genes and DNA. This sample has roughly 110,000 distinct CDR3 sequences in its table, and approximately 15% of those were observed once. The ten largest make up more than 25% of the sample. Sequenced sample: PBMCs or a T cell subset sorted from them (not recorded which). These receptors were taken from an adult woman who had mild COVID-19 (a few samples of this study predate the infection). The sample titles of this study are shuffled in the database, so cell type and time point are left out; the donor was told from shared clones.

This clonotype has more than one count but fewer than ten. V and J are TRBV27 and TRBJ2-7; 12 nucleotides align to TRBD2. In germline, CDR1 is MNHEY, CDR2 SMNVEV (reference sequence). The CDR3 is made up of 14 amino acids. Germline trimming cut 6 bases from V and 3 bases from J; bases unmatched to any gene: 3. CDR3 amino acids: CASSLAGGGYEQYF. The DNA for the CDR3 is TGTGCCAGCAGCCTAGCGGGGGGGGGCTACGAGCAGTACTTC.

This clonotype was detected only a few times. The J gene is TRBJ2-3, the V gene TRBV23-1; 8 bases fit TRBD2. TRBV23-1 is classed as an ORF, of uncertain function. V was clipped by 4 bases and J by 5 bases; unmatched bases: 14. This CDR3 spans 17 amino acids. DNA of the CDR3: TGCGCCAGCAGTCGCGTTACAGTGGCGGGAGGAGTAGATACGCAGTATTTT. It is translated as CASSRVTVAGGVDTQYF.

This clonotype was counted between two and nine times. The chain couples TRBV7-9 to TRBJ1-1, with no clear D. The CDR3 runs to 14 residues. V shed 4 bases and J shed 2 bases, with 11 bases lying between them. Germline CDR1 SEHNR, CDR2 FQNEAQ (reference sequence). The CDR3 here is CASSSTGSNTEAFF. The CDR3 DNA is TGTGCCAGCAGCTCTACTGGATCTAACACTGAAGCTTTCTTT.

This clonotype has more than one count but fewer than ten. The V call is TRBV7-9, the J call TRBJ2-3; D gene unclear. The V gene's germline CDR1 is SEHNR and CDR2 FQNEAQ (reference sequence). This CDR3 spans 12 amino acids. V gave up 3 bases and J gave up 4 bases, with 5 bases separating them. The CDR3 sequence is CASSFHPDTQYF. The CDR3 DNA follows: TGTGCCAGCAGCTTTCATCCAGATACGCAGTATTTT.

On this clonotype: The junction departs from germline at one end; a sequencing error may be responsible. The gene calls are TRBV4-1 and TRBJ2-7; a possible D gene is TRBD1 (6 bases). The V gene's germline CDR1 is MGHRA and CDR2 YSYEKL. The CDR3 runs 14 residues. The CDR3 DNA is TGCGCCAGCAGCCCCCGACAGGAAGCCTACGGGCAGTACTTC. It translates to CASSPRQEAYGQYF.

This chain's CDR3 is CASIHPTSENYEQYF. In nucleotides, the CDR3 is TGTGCCAGCATTCACCCGACTAGCGAAAACTACGAGCAGTACTTC. The chain combines TRBV2 with TRBJ2-7; the match to TRBD2 covers 8 bases. V shed 7 bases and J 3 bases; nucleotides not matched to a gene: 11. In germline, CDR1 is SNHLY, CDR2 FYNNEI. CDR3 length: 15 amino acids.

This clonotype was picked up a small number of times. The chain has TRBV4-1 and TRBJ2-7, with D hard to call. CDR3 length: 15 residues. V was cut by 0 bases and J by 3 bases, with 12 bases left in between. Germline CDR1 and CDR2: MGHRA and YSYEKL. CDR3: CASSQDHLESYEQYF. CDR3 sequence (DNA): TGCGCCAGCAGCCAAGATCACCTAGAGAGCTACGAGCAGTACTTC.

The V gene is TRBV5-5, the J gene TRBJ1-1, with 12 positions matching TRBD1. Losses at the gene ends were 2 bases for V and 2 bases for J; bases not matched to a gene: 4. Germline CDR1 is SGHKS and CDR2 is YYEKEE (reference sequence). This CDR3 is built from 16 residues. CDR3 residues: CASSFRDRGLNTEAFF. The CDR3 nucleotides are TGTGCCAGCAGCTTCCGGGACAGGGGGCTAAACACTGAAGCTTTCTTT. Together with reference TRBV5-5 and TRBJ1-1, the CDR3 gives the full variable domain: DAGVTQSPTHLIKTRGQQVTLRCSPISGHKSVSWYQQVLGQGPQFIFQYYEKEERGRGNFPDRFSARQFPNYSSELNVNALLLGDSALYLCASSFRDRGLNTEAFFGQGTRLTVV.

This clonotype was detected only a few times. The V call is TRBV5-1, the J call TRBJ2-6; D remains ambiguous. This CDR3 is built from 12 residues. The germline V gene encodes CDR1 SGHRS and CDR2 YFSETQ. Trimming stripped 4 bases from V and 11 bases from J, with 10 bases between. The CDR3 here is CASSPGLDVLTF. The CDR3 DNA reads as TGCGCCAGCAGCCCGGGTCTTGACGTCCTGACTTTC.

The chain uses TRBV7-9 and TRBJ2-1; 8 nucleotides align to TRBD1. CDR1 and CDR2 (germline): SEHNR, FQNEAQ (reference sequence). With 5 bases clipped from V and 4 bases from J, the junction kept 7 bases outside the gene matches. The CDR3 is 15 residues long. CDR3 nucleotide sequence: TGTGCCAGCAGCCCACTGGGACAGGCTTACAATGAGCAGTTCTTC. It yields the protein CASSPLGQAYNEQFF.

The chain joins TRBV6-2 or TRBV6-3 to TRBJ2-3, with 7 bases matching TRBD2. Germline V gives CDR1 MNHEY, CDR2 SVGEGT. This CDR3 region has 15 residues. The V gene end was trimmed by 6 bases and the J gene end by 2 bases; junction bases not matched to a gene: 8. CDR3 sequence reads: CASRLASTHTDTQYF. DNA of the CDR3: TGTGCCAGCAGACTAGCGTCGACCCACACAGATACGCAGTATTTT.

The gene calls are TRBV19 and TRBJ2-5; D ambiguous. This CDR3 region has 17 residues. The germline gives CDR1 LNHDA, CDR2 SQIVND (reference sequence). The ends were cut back, 3 bases at V and 0 bases at J, with 17 bases in the middle. The CDR3 protein is CASSMVDGGPYQETQYF. In DNA form, the CDR3 reads TGTGCCAGTAGTATGGTTGACGGCGGACCGTACCAAGAGACCCAGTACTTC.

The chain has TRBV30 and TRBJ1-2; 10 nucleotides line up with TRBD1. The germline V gene encodes CDR1 GTSNPN and CDR2 SVGIG (reference sequence). This CDR3 is 14 amino acids long. The CDR3 nucleotides are TGTGCGCGGATAGGGGGACAGGGGAACTATGGCTACACCTTC. Residues: CARIGGQGNYGYTF.